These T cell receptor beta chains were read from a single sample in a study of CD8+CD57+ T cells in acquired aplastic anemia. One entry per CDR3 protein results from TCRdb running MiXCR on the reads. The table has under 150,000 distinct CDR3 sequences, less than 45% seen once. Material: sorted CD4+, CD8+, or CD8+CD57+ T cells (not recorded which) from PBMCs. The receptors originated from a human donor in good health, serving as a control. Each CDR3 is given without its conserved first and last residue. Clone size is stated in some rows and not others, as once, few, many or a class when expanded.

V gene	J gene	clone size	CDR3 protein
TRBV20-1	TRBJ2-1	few	SARDYNEQF
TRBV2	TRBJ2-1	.	ASRRTSGGEYNEQF
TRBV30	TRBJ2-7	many	AWSVGTGGYEQY
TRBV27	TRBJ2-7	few	ASSQSGTSGSYEQY
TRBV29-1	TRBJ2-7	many	SATFTRGRGPYEQY
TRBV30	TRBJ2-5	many	AGRDSRKTQY
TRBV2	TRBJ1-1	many	ASNLLPNTEAF
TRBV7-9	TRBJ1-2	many	ASSFSGSPSAPYGYT
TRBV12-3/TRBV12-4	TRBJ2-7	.	ASSDGTVAYEQY
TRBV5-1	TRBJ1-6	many	ASSLDGGWDSPLH
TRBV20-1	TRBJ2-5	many	SARPEETQY
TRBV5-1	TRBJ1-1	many	ASSGGQYDTEAF
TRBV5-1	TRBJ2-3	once	ASSLAIIGGDTQY
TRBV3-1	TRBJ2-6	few	ASSQAHNLVRSEANVLT
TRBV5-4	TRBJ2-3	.	ASSGRTGRTDTQY
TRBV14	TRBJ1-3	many	ASSQDRAGSGNTIY
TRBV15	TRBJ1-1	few	ATSPRPCF
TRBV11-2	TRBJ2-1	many	ASSLGVAGPARNEQF
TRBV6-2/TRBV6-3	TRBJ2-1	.	ASNPTVNNEQF
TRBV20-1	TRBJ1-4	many	SVQATNEKLF
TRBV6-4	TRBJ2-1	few	ASSRTSGTNGQF
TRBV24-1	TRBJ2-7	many	ATSDSDRAGGYEQY
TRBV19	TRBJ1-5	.	ASSRSDRGGQPQH
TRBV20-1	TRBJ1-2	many	SARETQAYGYT
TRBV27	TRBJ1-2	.	ASSPGQAAGYT
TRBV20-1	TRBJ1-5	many	SVRTGINQPQH
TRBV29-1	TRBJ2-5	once	SVEAVYRETQY
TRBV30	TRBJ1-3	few	AWSVRKSSGNTIY